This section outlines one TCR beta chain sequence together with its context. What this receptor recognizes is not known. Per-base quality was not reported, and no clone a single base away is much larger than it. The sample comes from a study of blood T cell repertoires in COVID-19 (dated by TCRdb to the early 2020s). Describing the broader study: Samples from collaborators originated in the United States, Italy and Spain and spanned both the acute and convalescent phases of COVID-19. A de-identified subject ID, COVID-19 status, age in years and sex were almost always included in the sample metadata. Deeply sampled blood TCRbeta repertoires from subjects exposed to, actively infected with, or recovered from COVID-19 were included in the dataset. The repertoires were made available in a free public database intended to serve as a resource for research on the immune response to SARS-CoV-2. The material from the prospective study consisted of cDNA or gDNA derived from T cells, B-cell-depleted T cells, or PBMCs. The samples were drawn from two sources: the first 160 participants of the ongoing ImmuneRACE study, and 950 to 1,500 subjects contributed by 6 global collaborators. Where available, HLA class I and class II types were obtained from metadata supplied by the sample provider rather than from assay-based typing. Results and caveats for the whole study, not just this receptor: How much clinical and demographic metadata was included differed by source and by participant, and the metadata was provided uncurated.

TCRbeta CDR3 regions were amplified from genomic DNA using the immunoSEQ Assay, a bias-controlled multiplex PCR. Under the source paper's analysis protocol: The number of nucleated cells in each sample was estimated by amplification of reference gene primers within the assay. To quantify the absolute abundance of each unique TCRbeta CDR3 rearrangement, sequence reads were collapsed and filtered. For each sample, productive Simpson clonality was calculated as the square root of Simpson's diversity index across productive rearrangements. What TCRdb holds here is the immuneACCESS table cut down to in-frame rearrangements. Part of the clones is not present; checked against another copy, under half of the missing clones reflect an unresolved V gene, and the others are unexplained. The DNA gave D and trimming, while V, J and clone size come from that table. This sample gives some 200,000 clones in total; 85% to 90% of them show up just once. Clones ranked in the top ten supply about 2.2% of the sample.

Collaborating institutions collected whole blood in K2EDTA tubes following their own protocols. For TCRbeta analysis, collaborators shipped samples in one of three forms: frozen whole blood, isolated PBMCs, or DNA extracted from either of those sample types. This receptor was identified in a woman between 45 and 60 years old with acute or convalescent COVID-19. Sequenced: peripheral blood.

The CDR3 region has the sequence CASSRTGGNQPQHF. The DNA sequence follows: TGTGCCAGCAGCAGGACAGGGGGCAATCAGCCCCAGCATTTT. The rearranged chain carries TRBV6-5 and TRBJ1-5, with 9 middle bases fitting TRBD1. V is cut back by 6 bases and J by 2 bases, with 2 bases in the junction unmatched. The CDR3 sequence holds 14 residues, the cysteine and phenylalanine included. CDR3 DNA is the only sequence kept; it has 42 bases, read in frame from the first base. CDR1 and CDR2, looked up from the germline V gene, are MNHEY and SVGAGI.